A selection of T cell receptor beta chains follows, all from one sample in a study of T cells in narcolepsy. Here immunoSEQ multiplex PCR was the method, and the copy in TCRdb shows in-frame clones only, minus some. Of about 40,000 clones detected, approximately 89% appear once; the ten largest clones hold less than 1.5%. Sequenced material: CD45RA- memory CD4+ T cells from PBMCs. Receptors were obtained from a human donor with narcolepsy. The CDR3 runs from the conserved cysteine through the conserved F or W. A D gene is named only where the DNA matches it firmly. Only some rows state a clone size, as once, few, many or a class for expanded clones.

j_gene | d_gene | abundance | v_gene | CDR3nt | CDR3aa
TRBJ2-1 | TRBD1 | - | TRBV12-5 | TGTGCTAGTGGTTTGGTACTGTTTGACAGGGTACGTAGTACCTACAATGAGCAGTTCTTC | CASGLVLFDRVRSTYNEQFF
TRBJ2-2 | - | - | TRBV5-1 | TGCGCCAGCAGCTTGGCGCTACAAGGTCTAGACGGGGAGCTGTTTTTT | CASSLALQGLDGELFF
TRBJ1-3 | - | few | TRBV7-3 | TGTGCCAGCAGCTTAAATGGGGGGGCTGGAAACACCATATATTTT | CASSLNGGAGNTIYF
TRBJ1-5 | - | - | TRBV11-2 | TGTGCCAGCAGCTCGACCCAGGGGACTAATCAGCCCCAGCATTTT | CASSSTQGTNQPQHF
TRBJ1-4 | TRBD1 | - | TRBV19 | TGTGCCAGTAGGCCCCAAGGGGGCGCGGGGGAAAAACTGTTTTTT | CASRPQGGAGEKLFF
TRBJ2-5 | - | - | TRBV7-8 | TGTGCCAGCAGCCCGCGCGGGAACCAAGAGACCCAGTACTTC | CASSPRGNQETQYF
TRBJ2-2 | - | - | TRBV5-1 | TGCGCCAGCAGCTTGGAAGCGAACACCGGGGAGCTGTTTTTT | CASSLEANTGELFF
TRBJ1-6 | - | - | TRBV14 | TGTGCCAGCAGCCAAGATTCCCCACCCCTCCACTTT | CASSQDSPPLHF
TRBJ1-4 | TRBD1 | - | TRBV13 | TGTGCCAGCAGCTTAAGGACAGGGGACGAAAAACTGTTTTTT | CASSLRTGDEKLFF
TRBJ1-1 | TRBD1 | once | TRBV6-1 | TGTGCCAGCAGTGGACAGGGGGCTGGGAACACTGAAGCTTTCTTT | CASSGQGAGNTEAFF
TRBJ1-1 | - | few | TRBV28 | TGTGCCAGCAGTTTAATCTCCATGAGTCCGGCTTTCTTT | CASSLISMSPAFF
TRBJ2-1 | - | few | TRBV25-1 | TGTGCCAAGGAGGGGACTTACTCCTACAATGAGCAGTTCTTC | CAKEGTYSYNEQFF
TRBJ1-2 | - | - | TRBV5-5 | TGTGCCAGCAGCTTGGCAAAGACCCAATATGGCTACACCTTC | CASSLAKTQYGYTF
TRBJ2-3 | TRBD2 | once | TRBV9 | TGTGCCAGCAGCGTGTCTAGCGGTTTAATCACAGATACGCAGTATTTT | CASSVSSGLITDTQYF
TRBJ1-2 | TRBD1 | - | TRBV2 | TGTGCCAGCAACTTAGACAGGGCTAACTATGGCTACACCTTC | CASNLDRANYGYTF